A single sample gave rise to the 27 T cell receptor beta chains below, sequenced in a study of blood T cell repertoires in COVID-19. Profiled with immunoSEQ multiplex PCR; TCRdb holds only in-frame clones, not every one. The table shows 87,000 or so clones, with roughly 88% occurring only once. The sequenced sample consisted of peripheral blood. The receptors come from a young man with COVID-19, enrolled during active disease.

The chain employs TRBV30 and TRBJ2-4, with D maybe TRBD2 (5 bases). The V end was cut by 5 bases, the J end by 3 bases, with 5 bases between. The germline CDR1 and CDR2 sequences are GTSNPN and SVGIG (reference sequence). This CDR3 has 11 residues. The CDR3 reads CAWGSKNIQYF. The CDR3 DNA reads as TGTGCCTGGGGGAGCAAAAACATTCAGTACTTC.

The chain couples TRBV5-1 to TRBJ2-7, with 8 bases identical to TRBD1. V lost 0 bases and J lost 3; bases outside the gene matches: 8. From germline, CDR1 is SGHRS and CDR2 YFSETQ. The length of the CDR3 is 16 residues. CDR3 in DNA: TGCGCCAGCAGCTTGGCCAGGGGACAGGAGAACTACGAGCAGTACTTC. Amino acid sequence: CASSLARGQENYEQYF.

CDR3 sequence (DNA): TGTGCCAGCAGCACAAGCGGGGACAACTCCTACAATGAGCAGTTCTTC. Its protein product is CASSTSGDNSYNEQFF. The V call is TRBV7-2, the J call TRBJ2-1; perhaps TRBD2 as D (7 bases). The CDR3 totals 16 residues. The germline gives CDR1 SGHTA, CDR2 FQGNSA. Trimming took 5 bases from V and 0 from J, leaving 14 bases between them. Drawing the rest from reference TRBV7-2 and TRBJ2-1, the complete variable domain is GAGVSQSPSNKVTEKGKDVELRCDPISGHTALYWYRQSLGQGLEFLIYFQGNSAPDKSGLPSDRFSAERTGGSVSTLTIQRTQQEDSAVYLCASSTSGDNSYNEQFFGPGTRLTVL.

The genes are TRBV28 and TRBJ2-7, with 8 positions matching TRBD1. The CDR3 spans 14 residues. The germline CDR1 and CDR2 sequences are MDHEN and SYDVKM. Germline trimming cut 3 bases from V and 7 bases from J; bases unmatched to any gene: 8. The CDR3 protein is CASSLTGEIDEQYF. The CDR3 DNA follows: TGTGCCAGCAGTTTGACAGGGGAAATAGATGAGCAGTACTTC.

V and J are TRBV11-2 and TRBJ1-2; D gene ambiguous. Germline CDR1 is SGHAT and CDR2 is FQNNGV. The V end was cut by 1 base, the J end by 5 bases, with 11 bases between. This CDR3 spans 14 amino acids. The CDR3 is CASSLAATHYGYTF. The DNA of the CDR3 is TGTGCCAGCAGCTTAGCTGCGACACATTATGGCTACACCTTC.

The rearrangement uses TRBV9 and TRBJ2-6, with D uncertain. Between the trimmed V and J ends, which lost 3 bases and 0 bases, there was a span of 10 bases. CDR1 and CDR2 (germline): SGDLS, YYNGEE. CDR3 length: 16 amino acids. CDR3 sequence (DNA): TGTGCCAGCAGCGCCCCACTCGACTCTGGGGCCAACGTCCTGACTTTC. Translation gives CASSAPLDSGANVLTF.

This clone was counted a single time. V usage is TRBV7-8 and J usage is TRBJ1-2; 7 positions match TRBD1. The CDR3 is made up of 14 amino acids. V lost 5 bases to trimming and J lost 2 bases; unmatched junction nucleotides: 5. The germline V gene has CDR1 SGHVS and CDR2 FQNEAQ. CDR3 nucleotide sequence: TGTGCCAGCAGCCCGCTGACAGGGAACTATGGCTACACCTTC. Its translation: CASSPLTGNYGYTF.

The CDR3, as DNA: TGTGCCAGCAGCTTAGGTCCACAGGGGGTAGTTCGCTATGGCTACACCTTC. This gives the protein CASSLGPQGVVRYGYTF. The chain links TRBV7-9 to TRBJ1-2; 8 bases fit TRBD1. This CDR3 spans 17 amino acids. J lost 4 bases, V lost 1 base, and 11 bases had no gene match. Germline CDR1 and CDR2: SEHNR and FQNEAQ (reference sequence).

This CDR3 is CASSAASGYYRGGYTF. CDR3 DNA sequence: TGTGCCAGCAGTGCCGCCTCAGGATATTATAGGGGCGGCTACACCTTC. The rearrangement links TRBV6-2 or TRBV6-3 to TRBJ1-2; a possible D gene is TRBD1 (5 bases). The germline V gene encodes CDR1 MNHEY and CDR2 SVGEGT. CDR3 length equals 16 residues. Trimming pared 5 bases from V and 8 bases from J, leaving 24 bases between.

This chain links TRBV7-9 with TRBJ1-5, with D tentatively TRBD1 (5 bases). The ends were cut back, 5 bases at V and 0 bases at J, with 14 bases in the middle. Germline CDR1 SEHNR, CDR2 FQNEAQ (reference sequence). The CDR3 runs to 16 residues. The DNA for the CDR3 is TGTGCCAGCAGCCCCATAGGGGATTATAGCAATCAGCCCCAGCATTTT. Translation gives CASSPIGDYSNQPQHF.

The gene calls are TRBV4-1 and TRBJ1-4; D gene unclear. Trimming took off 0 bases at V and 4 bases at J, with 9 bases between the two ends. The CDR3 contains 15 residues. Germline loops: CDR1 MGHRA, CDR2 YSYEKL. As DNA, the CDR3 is TGCGCCAGCAGCCAAGATCGCACGGGTAATGAAAAACTGTTTTTT. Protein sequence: CASSQDRTGNEKLFF.

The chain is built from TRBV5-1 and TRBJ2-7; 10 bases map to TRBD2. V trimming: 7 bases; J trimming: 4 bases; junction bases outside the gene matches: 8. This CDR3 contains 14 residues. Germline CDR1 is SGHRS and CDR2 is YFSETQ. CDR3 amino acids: CASAWVAGGYEQYF. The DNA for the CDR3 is TGCGCCAGCGCGTGGGTAGCGGGAGGTTACGAGCAGTACTTC.

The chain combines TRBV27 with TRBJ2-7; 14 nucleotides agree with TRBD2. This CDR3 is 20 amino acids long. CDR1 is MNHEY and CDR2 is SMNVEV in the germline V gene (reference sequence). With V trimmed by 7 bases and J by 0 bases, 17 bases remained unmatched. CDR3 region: CASKGTGGTSGRESSYEQYF. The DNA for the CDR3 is TGTGCCAGCAAGGGCACGGGGGGGACTAGCGGGAGAGAGAGCTCCTACGAGCAGTACTTC.

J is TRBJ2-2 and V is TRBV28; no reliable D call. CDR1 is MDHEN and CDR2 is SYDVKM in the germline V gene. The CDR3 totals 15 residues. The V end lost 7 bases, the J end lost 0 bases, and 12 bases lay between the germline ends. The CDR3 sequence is CASKWPTTNTGELFF. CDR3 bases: TGTGCCAGCAAGTGGCCAACCACGAACACCGGGGAGCTGTTTTTT.

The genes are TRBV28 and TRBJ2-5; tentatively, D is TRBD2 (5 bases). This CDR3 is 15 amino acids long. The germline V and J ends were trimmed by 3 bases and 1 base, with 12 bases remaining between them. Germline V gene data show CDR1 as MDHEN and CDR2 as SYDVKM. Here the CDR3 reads CASSLAGDSQETQYF. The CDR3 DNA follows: TGTGCCAGCAGTTTGGCCGGGGATAGCCAAGAGACCCAGTACTTC.

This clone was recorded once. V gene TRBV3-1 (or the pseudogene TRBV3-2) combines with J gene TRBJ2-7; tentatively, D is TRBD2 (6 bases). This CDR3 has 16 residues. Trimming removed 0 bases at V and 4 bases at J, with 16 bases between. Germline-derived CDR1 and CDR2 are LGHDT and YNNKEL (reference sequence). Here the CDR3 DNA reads TGTGCCAGCAGCCAAGATCAGAGGAGGGCGACTTACGAGCAGTACTTC. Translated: CASSQDQRRATYEQYF.

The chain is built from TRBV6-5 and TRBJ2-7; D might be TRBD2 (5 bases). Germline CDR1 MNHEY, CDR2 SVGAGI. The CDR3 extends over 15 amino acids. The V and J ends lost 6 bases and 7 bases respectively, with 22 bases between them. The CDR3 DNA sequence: TGTGCCAGCAGACCCGGAGCGGAGCGTACGGGGGAGCAGTACTTC. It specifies CASRPGAERTGEQYF.

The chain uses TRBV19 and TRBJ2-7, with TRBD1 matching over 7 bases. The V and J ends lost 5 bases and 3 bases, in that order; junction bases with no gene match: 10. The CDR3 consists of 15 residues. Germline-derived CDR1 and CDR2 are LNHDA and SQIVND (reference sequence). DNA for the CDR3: TGTGCCAGTAGTGCGCTACAGGGGTCCTTCTACGAGCAGTACTTC. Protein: CASSALQGSFYEQYF.

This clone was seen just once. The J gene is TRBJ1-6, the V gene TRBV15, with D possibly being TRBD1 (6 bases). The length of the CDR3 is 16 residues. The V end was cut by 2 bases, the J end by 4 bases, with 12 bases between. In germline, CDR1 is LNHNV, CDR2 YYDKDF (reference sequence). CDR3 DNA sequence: TGTGCCACCAGCAGACTCACAGGGCTATATAATTCACCCCTCCACTTT. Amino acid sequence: CATSRLTGLYNSPLHF.

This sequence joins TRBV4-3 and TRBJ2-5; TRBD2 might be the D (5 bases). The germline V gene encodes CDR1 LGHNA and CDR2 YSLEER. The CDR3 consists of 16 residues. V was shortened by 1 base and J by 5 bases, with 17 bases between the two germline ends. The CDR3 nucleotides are TGCGCCAGCAGCCAAGTCACGGGGAGCGTCGTGGAGACCCAGTACTTC. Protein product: CASSQVTGSVVETQYF.

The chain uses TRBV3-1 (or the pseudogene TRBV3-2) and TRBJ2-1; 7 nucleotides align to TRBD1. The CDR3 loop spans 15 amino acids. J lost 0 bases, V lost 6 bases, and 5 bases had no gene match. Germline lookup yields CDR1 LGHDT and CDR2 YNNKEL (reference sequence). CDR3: CASSMDRSSYNEQFF. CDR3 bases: TGTGCCAGCAGTATGGACAGGAGCTCCTACAATGAGCAGTTCTTC.

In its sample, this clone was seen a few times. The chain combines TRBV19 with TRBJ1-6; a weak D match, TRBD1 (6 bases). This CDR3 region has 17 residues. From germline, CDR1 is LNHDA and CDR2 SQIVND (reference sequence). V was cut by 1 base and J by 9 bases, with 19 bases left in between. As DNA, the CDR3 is TGTGCCAGTAGTATAGCCTCAGGGGAAGACTTCGGTTCACCCCTCCACTTT. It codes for CASSIASGEDFGSPLHF.

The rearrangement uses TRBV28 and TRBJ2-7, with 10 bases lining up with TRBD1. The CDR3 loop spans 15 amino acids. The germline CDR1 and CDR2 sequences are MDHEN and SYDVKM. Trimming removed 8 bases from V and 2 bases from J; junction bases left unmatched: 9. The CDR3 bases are TGTGCCAGCCACCTGGGGGGGACAGGGGCCTACGAGCAGTACTTC. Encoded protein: CASHLGGTGAYEQYF.

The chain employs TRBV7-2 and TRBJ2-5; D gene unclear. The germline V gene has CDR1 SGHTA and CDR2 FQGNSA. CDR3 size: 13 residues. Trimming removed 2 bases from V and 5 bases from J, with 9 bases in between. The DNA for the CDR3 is TGTGCCAGCAGCTTAATATCCCGGGAGACCCAGTACTTC. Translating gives CASSLISRETQYF.

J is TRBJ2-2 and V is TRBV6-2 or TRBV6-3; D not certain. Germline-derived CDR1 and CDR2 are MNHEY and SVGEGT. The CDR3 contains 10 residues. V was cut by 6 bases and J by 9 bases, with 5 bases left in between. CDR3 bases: TGTGCCAGCAGCGGCCGGGAGCTGTTTTTT. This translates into CASSGRELFF.

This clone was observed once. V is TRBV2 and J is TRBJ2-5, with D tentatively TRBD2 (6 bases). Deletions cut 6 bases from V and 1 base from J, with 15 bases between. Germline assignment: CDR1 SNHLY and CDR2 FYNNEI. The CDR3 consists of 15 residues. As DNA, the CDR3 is TGTGCCAGCAGATACACCGGGGGACCCCAAGAGACCCAGTACTTC. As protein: CASRYTGGPQETQYF. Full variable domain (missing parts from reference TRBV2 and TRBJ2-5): EPEVTQTPSHQVTQMGQEVILRCVPISNHLYFYWYRQILGQKVEFLVSFYNNEISEKSEIFDDQFSVERPDGSNFTLKIRSTKLEDSAMYFCASRYTGGPQETQYFGPGTRLLVL.

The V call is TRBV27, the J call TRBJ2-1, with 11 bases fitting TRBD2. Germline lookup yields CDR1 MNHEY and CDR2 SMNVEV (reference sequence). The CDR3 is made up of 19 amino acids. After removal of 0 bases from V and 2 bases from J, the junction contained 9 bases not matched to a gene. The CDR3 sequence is CASSLSPLLAGGPYNEQFF. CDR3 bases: TGTGCCAGCAGTTTATCCCCTCTGTTAGCGGGAGGGCCCTACAATGAGCAGTTCTTC.